One and the same sample provided the 19 T cell receptor beta chains below, sequenced in a study of blood T cell repertoires in COVID-19. The protocol was immunoSEQ multiplex PCR, while the TCRdb copy is restricted to in-frame clones and leaves out a portion. The table lists some 300,000 clones, approximately 90% of them singletons, with more than 6.5% in the top ten. The sequenced sample was peripheral blood. These receptors all come from a woman aged 25 to 39 who had recovered from COVID-19.

The chain combines TRBV12-3 or TRBV12-4 with TRBJ1-5, with D uncertain. The length of the CDR3 is 13 residues. V dropped 5 bases and J dropped 3 bases, with 8 bases sitting between them. CDR3 residues: CASSRSINQPQHF. The CDR3 nucleotides read TGTGCCAGCAGTCGATCTATCAATCAGCCCCAGCATTTT.

The rearrangement uses TRBV19 and TRBJ1-5; perhaps TRBD1 as D (5 bases). Trimming took off 2 bases at V and 5 bases at J, with 13 bases between the two ends. The CDR3 runs to 15 residues. Germline-derived CDR1 and CDR2 are LNHDA and SQIVND (reference sequence). DNA for the CDR3: TGTGCCAGTAGTATATGGGGGGATTTCGATCAGCCCCAGCATTTT. Protein product: CASSIWGDFDQPQHF.

A single count supports this clone. The genes are TRBV2 and TRBJ1-4, with 7 bases matching TRBD1. Germline CDR1 is SNHLY and CDR2 is FYNNEI. With 4 bases clipped from V and 3 bases from J, the junction kept 5 bases outside the gene matches. The CDR3 contains 15 residues. CDR3 coding DNA: TGTGCCAGCAGTGCGAATACAGGGGCTAATGAAAAACTGTTTTTT. This gives the protein CASSANTGANEKLFF.

The rearrangement joins TRBV7-2 to TRBJ2-7; 10 bases are shared with TRBD1. The CDR3 has 14 amino acids. Germline assignment: CDR1 SGHTA and CDR2 FQGNSA. Unmatched junction bases numbered 3, after V lost 4 bases and J lost 3 bases. Here the CDR3 reads CASSSGTGDYEQYF. The CDR3 DNA reads as TGTGCCAGCAGCTCTGGGACAGGGGACTACGAGCAGTACTTC.

The rearrangement links TRBV20-1 to TRBJ2-3, with D possibly being TRBD2 (5 bases). Trimming removed 4 bases from V and 2 bases from J, with 10 bases in between. CDR3 size: 13 residues. Looked up from germline, CDR1 is DFQATT and CDR2 is SNEGSKA (reference sequence). CDR3 nucleotide sequence: TGCAGTGCTAATGACTATTCCACAGATACGCAGTATTTT. Amino acids: CSANDYSTDTQYF.

The chain joins TRBV30 to TRBJ1-6; 8 bases line up with TRBD1. Germline CDR1 reads GTSNPN; CDR2 reads SVGIG (reference sequence). J gave up 9 bases and V 5 bases, and 6 bases lay outside the gene matches. This CDR3 is built from 13 residues. The CDR3 loop is CAWAWTGSSPLHF. CDR3 bases: TGTGCCTGGGCCTGGACAGGGAGTTCACCCCTCCACTTT.

The chain links TRBV27 to TRBJ1-1; 7 bases fit TRBD1. CDR1 is MNHEY, CDR2 SMNVEV, per germline (reference sequence). V lost 5 bases and J lost 1; bases outside the gene matches: 4. The CDR3 totals 14 residues. For the CDR3, the DNA is TGTGCCAGCAGTGGCCGGGACAGGAACACTGAAGCTTTCTTT. Its protein product is CASSGRDRNTEAFF.

Only a few counts were recorded for this clone. The chain links TRBV4-1 to TRBJ2-7, with 11 bases identical to TRBD1. CDR3 size: 15 residues. CDR1 and CDR2 from the germline V gene are MGHRA and YSYEKL. J lost 5 bases, V lost 6 bases, and 9 bases had no gene match. In DNA form, the CDR3 reads TGCGCCAGCAGTCTAAGATCGGGACAGGGGGACGAGCAGTACTTC. It specifies CASSLRSGQGDEQYF.

CDR3 amino acids: CASSPRHRETGELFF. The CDR3 DNA reads as TGTGCCAGCAGCCCTAGACACAGGGAGACCGGGGAGCTGTTTTTT. The chain is built from TRBV4-2 and TRBJ2-2, with D perhaps TRBD1 (6 bases). Germline lookup yields CDR1 LGHNA and CDR2 YNFKEQ. The CDR3 spans 15 residues. Trimming took 4 bases from V and 5 from J, leaving 14 bases between them.

The chain couples TRBV9 to TRBJ2-6; 7 bases line up with TRBD1. V shed 4 bases, J shed 2 bases, and the junction held 3 bases outside the gene matches. Germline assignment: CDR1 SGDLS and CDR2 YYNGEE. The CDR3 spans 15 residues. CDR3 sequence: CASSRDRAGANVLTF. The CDR3 DNA follows: TGTGCCAGCAGCCGAGACAGGGCTGGGGCCAACGTCCTGACTTTC. Drawing the rest from reference TRBV9 and TRBJ2-6, the complete variable domain is DSGVTQTPKHLITATGQRVTLRCSPRSGDLSVYWYQQSLDQGLQFLIQYYNGEERAKGNILERFSAQQFPDLHSELNLSSLELGDSALYFCASSRDRAGANVLTFGAGSRLTVL.

This clone was seen a single time. The gene calls are TRBV27 and TRBJ1-2; no reliable D call. Trimming removed 6 bases at V and 0 bases at J, with 14 bases between. CDR1 is MNHEY and CDR2 is SMNVEV in the germline V gene (reference sequence). The CDR3 consists of 15 residues. The CDR3 reads CASRPQVSANYGYTF. The CDR3 DNA reads TGTGCCAGCAGGCCTCAGGTCTCCGCTAACTATGGCTACACCTTC.

This sequence joins TRBV18 and TRBJ1-2; possibly TRBD1 for D (6 bases). Trimming removed 0 bases from V and 8 bases from J, with 16 bases in between. CDR3 length equals 15 residues. Germline CDR1 is KGHSH and CDR2 is LQKENI. The CDR3 is CASSPPVSGERGYTF. The DNA of the CDR3 is TGTGCCAGCTCACCACCGGTCTCAGGGGAGAGGGGCTACACCTTC.

V and J are TRBV19 and TRBJ2-3; a possible D gene is TRBD1 (6 bases). This CDR3 is built from 14 residues. CDR1 and CDR2 from the germline V gene are LNHDA and SQIVND (reference sequence). Between the trimmed V and J ends, which lost 6 bases and 2 bases, there was a span of 12 bases. CDR3 in DNA: TGTGCCAGTAGCCAAGACAGGTCCACAGATACGCAGTATTTT. Its translation: CASSQDRSTDTQYF.

The chain links TRBV6-5 to TRBJ1-3; TRBD1 might be the D (6 bases). The CDR3 is 15 amino acids. From germline, CDR1 is MNHEY and CDR2 SVGAGI. Trimming took off 1 base at V and 4 bases at J, with 11 bases between the two ends. This CDR3 reads CASSYLQGPGNTIYF. The CDR3 bases are TGTGCCAGCAGTTACTTACAGGGCCCCGGAAACACCATATATTTT.

This clone was observed a few times. This chain links TRBV28 with TRBJ2-7; tentative D call: TRBD2 (5 bases). CDR3 length: 11 residues. Trimming shortened V by 5 bases and J by 5 bases, and 7 bases separated the two germline ends. The germline CDR1 and CDR2 sequences are MDHEN and SYDVKM. The CDR3, as DNA: TGTGCCAGCAGTCGGGGAAACGAGCAGTACTTC. It codes for CASSRGNEQYF.

The chain carries TRBV28 and TRBJ1-6, with unresolved D. The CDR3 is 13 amino acids. The V end was cut by 8 bases, the J end by 8 bases, with 13 bases between. The germline gives CDR1 MDHEN, CDR2 SYDVKM. CDR3 loop: CASLGHIDSPLHF. CDR3 DNA sequence: TGTGCCAGCCTTGGCCATATTGATTCACCCCTCCACTTT.

V and J are TRBV28 and TRBJ2-6, with TRBD1 matching 7 bases. The germline CDR1 and CDR2 sequences are MDHEN and SYDVKM. J lost 1 base, V lost 6 bases, and 15 bases had no gene match. This CDR3 region has 19 residues. This chain's CDR3 is CASRHQTGKRVSGANVLTF. CDR3 DNA sequence: TGTGCCAGCAGACACCAGACAGGGAAAAGAGTTTCTGGGGCCAACGTCCTGACTTTC.

There are a few counts of this clone. Within the sample, other DNA sequences also encode this same CDR3. This chain uses TRBV19 with TRBJ1-1; no reliable D call. Germline V gives CDR1 LNHDA, CDR2 SQIVND (reference sequence). The length of the CDR3 is 13 residues. Trimming stripped 6 bases from V and 2 bases from J, with 10 bases between. DNA of the CDR3: TGTGCCAGTAGCCTGACACTCAACACTGAAGCTTTCTTT. It yields the protein CASSLTLNTEAFF.

This clone came up a few times. As DNA, the CDR3 is TGTGCCAGCAGCTCTCGCCGGGAAGGTACTGAAGCTTTCTTT. This gives the protein CASSSRREGTEAFF. The rearrangement joins TRBV5-4 to TRBJ1-1; no clear D. The CDR3 is made up of 14 amino acids. V shed 3 bases and J shed 5 bases, with 14 bases lying between them. Germline V gene sequence: CDR1 SGHNT, CDR2 YYREEE (reference sequence).